Listed below are T cell receptor beta chains from one sample, sequenced in a study of blood T cell repertoires in COVID-19. Profiled with immunoSEQ multiplex PCR; TCRdb holds only in-frame clones, not every one. The repertoire has roughly 100,000 clones, roughly nine tenths of them found once; the top ten carry roughly 5%. The sequenced sample was peripheral blood. These receptors were obtained from a human donor in a cohort sampled during active COVID-19. Each CDR3 is given with its conserved first and last residue. The D gene is left open where the match is weak. Part of the rows lack a size; the others show once, few, many or a class for expanded clones.

clone size: -; D gene: -; V gene: TRBV7-2; J gene: TRBJ1-6; CDR3 protein: CASSHRDSSYNSPLHF; CDR3 DNA: TGTGCCAGCAGCCACAGGGATTCGTCCTATAATTCACCCCTCCACTTT
clone size: -; D gene: -; V gene: TRBV20-1; J gene: TRBJ1-1; CDR3 protein: CSAAEGTEAFF; CDR3 DNA: TGCAGTGCGGCGGAGGGCACTGAAGCTTTCTTT
clone size: -; D gene: -; V gene: TRBV28; J gene: TRBJ2-3; CDR3 protein: CASTTHRGTDTQYF; CDR3 DNA: TGTGCCTCAACCACACACAGGGGCACAGATACGCAGTATTTT
clone size: -; D gene: TRBD2; V gene: TRBV11-3; J gene: TRBJ2-5; CDR3 protein: CASSLGLLAGRETQYF; CDR3 DNA: TGTGCCAGCAGCTTAGGGTTACTAGCGGGGCGAGAGACCCAGTACTTC
clone size: -; D gene: -; V gene: TRBV29-1; J gene: TRBJ2-7; CDR3 protein: CSVDGEGHGSYEQYF; CDR3 DNA: TGCAGCGTTGATGGGGAGGGACACGGATCCTACGAGCAGTACTTC
clone size: -; D gene: -; V gene: TRBV19; J gene: TRBJ2-7; CDR3 protein: CASRSEDGPYEQYF; CDR3 DNA: TGTGCCAGTAGGAGCGAGGATGGCCCCTACGAGCAGTACTTC
clone size: -; D gene: TRBD2; V gene: TRBV5-1; J gene: TRBJ2-2; CDR3 protein: CASSPRSPSGDAGELFF; CDR3 DNA: TGCGCCAGCTCACCCCGGAGTCCGAGCGGGGATGCCGGGGAGCTGTTTTTT
clone size: -; D gene: -; V gene: TRBV2; J gene: TRBJ1-5; CDR3 protein: CASSGVREGQPQHF; CDR3 DNA: TGTGCCAGCAGCGGGGTTCGGGAGGGTCAGCCCCAGCATTTT
clone size: once; D gene: -; V gene: TRBV18; J gene: TRBJ2-2; CDR3 protein: CASSPPMSGTGTGELFF; CDR3 DNA: TGTGCCAGCTCACCACCGATGAGCGGGACAGGAACCGGGGAGCTGTTTTTT
clone size: -; D gene: -; V gene: TRBV20-1; J gene: TRBJ1-1; CDR3 protein: CSTGTEAFF; CDR3 DNA: TGCAGTACGGGGACTGAAGCTTTCTTT
clone size: -; D gene: TRBD2; V gene: TRBV2; J gene: TRBJ2-3; CDR3 protein: CASRISSGGGTDTQYF; CDR3 DNA: TGTGCCAGCAGGATATCTAGCGGGGGAGGCACAGATACGCAGTATTTT
clone size: once; D gene: -; V gene: TRBV5-4; J gene: TRBJ1-1; CDR3 protein: CASSLVGGSEAFF; CDR3 DNA: TGTGCCAGCAGCTTGGTTGGAGGGTCTGAAGCTTTCTTT
clone size: once; D gene: TRBD1; V gene: TRBV7-9; J gene: TRBJ1-5; CDR3 protein: CASSSGRDRDLLGNQPQHF; CDR3 DNA: TGTGCCAGCAGCTCCGGCCGGGACAGGGACCTCTTGGGCAATCAGCCCCAGCATTTT
clone size: few; D gene: -; V gene: TRBV11-3; J gene: TRBJ2-7; CDR3 protein: CASSSEAGHEQYF; CDR3 DNA: TGTGCCAGCAGCTCAGAGGCGGGTCACGAGCAGTACTTC
clone size: -; D gene: TRBD1; V gene: TRBV6-5; J gene: TRBJ1-1; CDR3 protein: CASGVSQGHPEAFF; CDR3 DNA: TGTGCCAGCGGGGTCTCACAGGGGCACCCTGAAGCTTTCTTT
clone size: once; D gene: -; V gene: TRBV5-1; J gene: TRBJ2-2; CDR3 protein: CASSLTPDRQTGELFF; CDR3 DNA: TGCGCCAGCAGCTTGACCCCAGACAGGCAAACCGGGGAGCTGTTTTTT
clone size: -; D gene: -; V gene: TRBV30; J gene: TRBJ1-2; CDR3 protein: CAWSVTIGAVTF; CDR3 DNA: TGTGCCTGGAGTGTTACTATAGGGGCTGTGACCTTC
clone size: -; D gene: -; V gene: TRBV18; J gene: TRBJ2-5; CDR3 protein: CASSPDYPFGTQYF; CDR3 DNA: TGTGCCAGCTCCCCAGACTACCCCTTTGGGACCCAGTACTTC
clone size: -; D gene: -; V gene: TRBV5-1; J gene: TRBJ1-1; CDR3 protein: CASSSGTGIGTEAFF; CDR3 DNA: TGCGCCAGCAGCTCGGGAACAGGGATCGGTACTGAAGCTTTCTTT
clone size: -; D gene: -; V gene: TRBV11-2; J gene: TRBJ1-3; CDR3 protein: CASSLVGGGSSGNTIYF; CDR3 DNA: TGTGCCAGCAGCTTAGTAGGTGGCGGGAGCTCTGGAAACACCATATATTTT
clone size: -; D gene: -; V gene: TRBV7-2; J gene: TRBJ2-1; CDR3 protein: CASSLISLVSSSYNEQFF; CDR3 DNA: TGTGCCAGCAGCTTAATTTCTTTGGTCTCTAGCTCCTACAATGAGCAGTTCTTC
clone size: -; D gene: -; V gene: TRBV4-3; J gene: TRBJ1-3; CDR3 protein: CAQRGGPVDGNTIYF; CDR3 DNA: TGCGCCCAAAGGGGGGGGCCCGTGGATGGAAACACCATATATTTT
clone size: -; D gene: TRBD1; V gene: TRBV7-2; J gene: TRBJ1-2; CDR3 protein: CASSFEGARGYTF; CDR3 DNA: TGTGCCAGCAGCTTTGAGGGGGCTAGGGGCTACACCTTC
clone size: -; D gene: TRBD2; V gene: TRBV18; J gene: TRBJ2-7; CDR3 protein: CASSPPGFAGEDYEQYF; CDR3 DNA: TGTGCCAGCTCACCACCAGGATTTGCGGGAGAGGACTACGAGCAGTACTTC
clone size: -; D gene: -; V gene: TRBV19; J gene: TRBJ2-5; CDR3 protein: CARGSAMGVMETQYF; CDR3 DNA: TGTGCCAGGGGTTCGGCAATGGGAGTAATGGAGACCCAGTACTTC
clone size: -; D gene: TRBD1; V gene: TRBV7-8; J gene: TRBJ1-4; CDR3 protein: CASSRGTGPNPLAEKLFF; CDR3 DNA: TGTGCCAGCAGCCGCGGGACAGGGCCCAACCCTTTGGCTGAAAAACTGTTTTTT
clone size: -; D gene: TRBD2; V gene: TRBV13; J gene: TRBJ2-3; CDR3 protein: CASSLKLAGGYTDTQYF; CDR3 DNA: TGTGCCAGCAGCTTAAAACTAGCGGGAGGGTATACAGATACGCAGTATTTT
clone size: -; D gene: TRBD1; V gene: TRBV10-3; J gene: TRBJ1-1; CDR3 protein: CAISRTGDTEAFF; CDR3 DNA: TGTGCCATCAGTCGTACAGGGGACACTGAAGCTTTCTTT
clone size: -; D gene: TRBD2; V gene: TRBV6-1; J gene: TRBJ2-5; CDR3 protein: CASSEASGGETQYF; CDR3 DNA: TGTGCCAGCAGTGAAGCGAGCGGGGGGGAGACCCAGTACTTC
clone size: once; D gene: TRBD2; V gene: TRBV28; J gene: TRBJ2-1; CDR3 protein: CASTALAGVYNEQFF; CDR3 DNA: TGTGCCAGCACCGCCCTAGCGGGGGTGTACAATGAGCAGTTCTTC
clone size: -; D gene: -; V gene: TRBV19; J gene: TRBJ2-2; CDR3 protein: CASSKQEPPRELFF; CDR3 DNA: TGTGCCAGTAGTAAACAGGAGCCACCCAGGGAGCTGTTTTTT
clone size: -; D gene: -; V gene: TRBV2; J gene: TRBJ2-2; CDR3 protein: CASSGSITGELFF; CDR3 DNA: TGTGCCAGCAGTGGTAGTATCACCGGGGAGCTGTTTTTT
clone size: -; D gene: TRBD1; V gene: TRBV4-1; J gene: TRBJ2-7; CDR3 protein: CASSQDLPRGLDYEQYF; CDR3 DNA: TGCGCCAGCAGCCAAGATCTCCCCAGGGGGCTTGACTACGAGCAGTACTTC
clone size: -; D gene: TRBD1; V gene: TRBV12-3/TRBV12-4; J gene: TRBJ1-1; CDR3 protein: CASSQNRGTEAFF; CDR3 DNA: TGTGCCAGCAGTCAGAACAGGGGAACTGAAGCTTTCTTT
clone size: -; D gene: -; V gene: TRBV7-6; J gene: TRBJ2-1; CDR3 protein: CASRFREEQFF; CDR3 DNA: TGTGCCAGCAGGTTCCGGGAGGAGCAGTTCTTC
clone size: few; D gene: -; V gene: TRBV9; J gene: TRBJ2-3; CDR3 protein: CASSTEDTQYF; CDR3 DNA: TGTGCCAGCAGCACCGAGGATACGCAGTATTTT
clone size: -; D gene: TRBD2; V gene: TRBV11-1; J gene: TRBJ2-7; CDR3 protein: CASSPAGANHYEQYF; CDR3 DNA: TGTGCCAGCAGCCCGGCGGGAGCGAACCACTACGAGCAGTACTTC
clone size: -; D gene: -; V gene: TRBV27; J gene: TRBJ1-4; CDR3 protein: CASSLGRGGEKLFF; CDR3 DNA: TGTGCCAGCAGTTTAGGGAGGGGAGGTGAAAAACTGTTTTTT
clone size: -; D gene: -; V gene: TRBV18; J gene: TRBJ1-2; CDR3 protein: CASSPGGDYGYTF; CDR3 DNA: TGTGCCAGCTCACCCGGAGGGGACTATGGCTACACCTTC
clone size: -; D gene: TRBD1; V gene: TRBV2; J gene: TRBJ1-2; CDR3 protein: CASSPSAVTGRNYGYTF; CDR3 DNA: TGTGCCAGCAGTCCATCGGCCGTGACAGGGAGAAACTATGGCTACACCTTC
clone size: -; D gene: -; V gene: TRBV21-1; J gene: TRBJ2-1; CDR3 protein: CASSKIRLRGEGNEQFF; CDR3 DNA: TGTGCCAGCAGCAAAATAAGATTGCGGGGGGAGGGCAATGAGCAGTTCTTC
clone size: few; D gene: -; V gene: TRBV12-3/TRBV12-4; J gene: TRBJ1-1; CDR3 protein: CASGYGGRTGF; CDR3 DNA: TGTGCCAGCGGATATGGAGGGAGAACGGGGTTT
clone size: -; D gene: -; V gene: TRBV3-1/TRBV3-2; J gene: TRBJ2-1; CDR3 protein: CASSQGPGYYNEQFF; CDR3 DNA: TGTGCCAGCAGCCAAGGTCCAGGGTACTACAATGAGCAGTTCTTC
clone size: -; D gene: -; V gene: TRBV21-1; J gene: TRBJ2-1; CDR3 protein: CASPAGGPHEQFF; CDR3 DNA: TGTGCCAGCCCGGCGGGGGGCCCACATGAGCAGTTCTTC
clone size: -; D gene: TRBD1; V gene: TRBV9; J gene: TRBJ2-6; CDR3 protein: CASTGGVGSGANVLTF; CDR3 DNA: TGTGCCAGCACAGGGGGCGTCGGCTCTGGGGCCAACGTCCTGACTTTC
clone size: -; D gene: TRBD2; V gene: TRBV24-1; J gene: TRBJ2-5; CDR3 protein: CATSESRGLAYF; CDR3 DNA: TGTGCCACCAGTGAGTCCAGGGGACTAGCGTACTTC
clone size: -; D gene: TRBD2; V gene: TRBV28; J gene: TRBJ2-2; CDR3 protein: CASSLLRAGGTGELFF; CDR3 DNA: TGTGCCAGCAGTTTATTACGGGCGGGGGGCACCGGGGAGCTGTTTTTT
clone size: -; D gene: TRBD2; V gene: TRBV12-5; J gene: TRBJ2-7; CDR3 protein: CASGLVAGGTYEQYF; CDR3 DNA: TGTGCTAGTGGTTTGGTTGCGGGAGGCACCTACGAGCAGTACTTC
clone size: -; D gene: TRBD1; V gene: TRBV9; J gene: TRBJ2-7; CDR3 protein: CASSLYEGASYEQYF; CDR3 DNA: TGTGCCAGCAGCCTCTACGAGGGGGCCTCCTACGAGCAGTACTTC
clone size: few; D gene: -; V gene: TRBV25-1; J gene: TRBJ1-1; CDR3 protein: CASSWGLVTEAFF; CDR3 DNA: TGTGCCAGCAGTTGGGGCCTTGTCACTGAAGCTTTCTTT
clone size: once; D gene: TRBD1; V gene: TRBV28; J gene: TRBJ2-7; CDR3 protein: CASRTGTGNQQYF; CDR3 DNA: TGTGCCAGCAGAACCGGGACAGGGAATCAGCAGTACTTC
clone size: -; D gene: TRBD2; V gene: TRBV27; J gene: TRBJ2-7; CDR3 protein: CASSSGTSGIAYEQYF; CDR3 DNA: TGTGCCAGCAGTTCAGGGACTAGCGGGATCGCCTACGAGCAGTACTTC